This TCR beta chain was found in a study of sequential checkpoint blockade in melanoma. For the study at large: After both sequences, patients received maintenance nivolumab.

Measured with immunoSEQ multiplex PCR; TCRdb has only the in-frame clones, and not every one. The table lists under 15,000 clones, approximately 76% of them singletons. Treatment meaning: randomized to nivolumab then ipilimumab (arm A) or the reverse (arm B). From thawed PBMCs, live CD3+CD8+ cells negative for CD19 and CD56 were sorted. This clone was found once. A junction end diverges from the germline sequence, so it may reflect a read error. The starting material was CD8+ T cells sorted from blood (inferred from file names), obtained from a patient given nivolumab and ipilimumab in sequence. The clonotype was recovered from a human patient with melanoma. Some clones in this sample may be carry-over from other donors' samples.

DNA for the CDR3: TGCGCCAGCAGTAGGGGAAACGCCCAGGGGGCTAACGAAAAACTGTTTTTT. Translating gives CASSRGNAQGANEKLFF. The rearrangement joins TRBV5-1 to TRBJ1-4; 8 positions agree with TRBD1. The CDR3 extends over 17 amino acids. From germline, CDR1 is SGHRS and CDR2 YFSETQ.